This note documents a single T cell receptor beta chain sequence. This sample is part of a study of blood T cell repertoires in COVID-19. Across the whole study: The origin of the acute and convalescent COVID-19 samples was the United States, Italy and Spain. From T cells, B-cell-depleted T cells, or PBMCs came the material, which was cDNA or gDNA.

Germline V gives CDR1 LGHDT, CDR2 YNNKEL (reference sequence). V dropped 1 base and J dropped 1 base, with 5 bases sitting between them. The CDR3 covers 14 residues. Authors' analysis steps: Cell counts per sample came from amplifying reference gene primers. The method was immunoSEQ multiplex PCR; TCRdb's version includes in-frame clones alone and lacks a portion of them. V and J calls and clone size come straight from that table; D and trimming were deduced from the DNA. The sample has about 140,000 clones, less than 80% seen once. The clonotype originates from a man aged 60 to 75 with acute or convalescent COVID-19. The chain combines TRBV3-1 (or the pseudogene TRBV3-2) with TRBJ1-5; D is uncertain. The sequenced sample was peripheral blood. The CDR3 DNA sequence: TGTGCCAGCAGCCAAGGAGGGAGCAATCAGCCCCAGCATTTT. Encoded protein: CASSQGGSNQPQHF.